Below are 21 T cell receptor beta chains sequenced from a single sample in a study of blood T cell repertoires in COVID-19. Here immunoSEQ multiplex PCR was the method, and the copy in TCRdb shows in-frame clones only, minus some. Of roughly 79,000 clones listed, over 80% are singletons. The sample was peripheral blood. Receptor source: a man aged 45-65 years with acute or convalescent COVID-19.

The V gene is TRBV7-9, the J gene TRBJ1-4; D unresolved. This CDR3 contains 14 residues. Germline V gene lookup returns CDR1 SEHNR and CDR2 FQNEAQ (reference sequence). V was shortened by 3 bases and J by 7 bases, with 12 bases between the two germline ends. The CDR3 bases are TGTGCCAGCAGCTTGAGCACGGGGTTTGAAAAACTGTTTTTT. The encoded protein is CASSLSTGFEKLFF.

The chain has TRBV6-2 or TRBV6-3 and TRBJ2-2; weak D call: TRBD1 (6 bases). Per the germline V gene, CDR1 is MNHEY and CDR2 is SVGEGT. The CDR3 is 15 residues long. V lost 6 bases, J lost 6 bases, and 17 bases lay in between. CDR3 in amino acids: CASSVQGVHAGELFF. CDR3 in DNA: TGTGCCAGCAGCGTACAGGGTGTTCATGCCGGGGAGCTGTTTTTT.

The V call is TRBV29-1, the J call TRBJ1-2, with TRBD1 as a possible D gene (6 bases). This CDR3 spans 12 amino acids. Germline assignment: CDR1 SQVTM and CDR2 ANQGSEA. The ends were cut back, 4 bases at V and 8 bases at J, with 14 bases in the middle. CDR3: CSVVQGFEGYTF. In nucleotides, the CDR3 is TGCAGCGTTGTACAGGGTTTCGAAGGCTACACCTTC. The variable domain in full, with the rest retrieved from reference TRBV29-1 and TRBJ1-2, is SAVISQKPSRDICQRGTSLTIQCQVDSQVTMMFWYRQQPGQSLTLIATANQGSEATYESGFVIDKFPISRPNLTFSTLTVSNMSPEDSSIYLCSVVQGFEGYTFGSGTRLTVV.

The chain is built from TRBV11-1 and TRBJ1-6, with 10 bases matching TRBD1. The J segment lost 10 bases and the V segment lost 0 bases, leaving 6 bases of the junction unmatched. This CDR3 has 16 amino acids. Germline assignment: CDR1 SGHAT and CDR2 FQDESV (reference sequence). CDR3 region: CASSLAGQGVRSPLHF. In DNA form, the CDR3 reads TGTGCCAGCAGCTTAGCCGGACAGGGGGTAAGGTCACCCCTCCACTTT.

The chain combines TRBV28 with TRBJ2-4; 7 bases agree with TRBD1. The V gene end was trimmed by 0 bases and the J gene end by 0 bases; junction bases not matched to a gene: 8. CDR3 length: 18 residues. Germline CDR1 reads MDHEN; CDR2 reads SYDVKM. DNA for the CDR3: TGTGCCAGCAGTTTATGGGACAGGAATGGATTAGCCAAAAACATTCAGTACTTC. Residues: CASSLWDRNGLAKNIQYF.

CDR3 nucleotide sequence: TGTGCCAGCAGCTTAGAGGCTAGCGGGGGTTACAATGAGCAGTTCTTC. Amino acids: CASSLEASGGYNEQFF. The chain links TRBV7-6 to TRBJ2-1; 10 bases line up with TRBD2. The CDR3 spans 16 residues. Germline CDR1 SGHVS, CDR2 FNYEAQ. The V and J ends lost 1 base and 4 bases, in that order; junction bases with no gene match: 4.

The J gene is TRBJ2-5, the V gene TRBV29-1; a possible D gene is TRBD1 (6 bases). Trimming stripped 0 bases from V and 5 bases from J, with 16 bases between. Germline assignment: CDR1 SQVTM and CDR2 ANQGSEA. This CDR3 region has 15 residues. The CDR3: CSVEDHQGRFETQYF. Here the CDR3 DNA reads TGCAGCGTTGAAGATCACCAGGGGAGATTCGAGACCCAGTACTTC.

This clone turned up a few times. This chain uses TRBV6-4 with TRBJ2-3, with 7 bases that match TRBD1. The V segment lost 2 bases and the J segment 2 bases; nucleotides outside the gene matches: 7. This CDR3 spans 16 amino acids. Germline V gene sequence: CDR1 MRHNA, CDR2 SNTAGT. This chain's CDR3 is CASSDTPDRSTDTQYF. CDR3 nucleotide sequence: TGTGCCAGCAGTGACACCCCGGACAGGTCCACAGATACGCAGTATTTT.

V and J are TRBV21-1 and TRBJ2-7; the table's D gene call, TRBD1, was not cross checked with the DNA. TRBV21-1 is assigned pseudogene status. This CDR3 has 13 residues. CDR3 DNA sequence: TGTGCCAGCTCGGACAGGCATTACTACGAGCAGTACTTC. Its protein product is CASSDRHYYEQYF.

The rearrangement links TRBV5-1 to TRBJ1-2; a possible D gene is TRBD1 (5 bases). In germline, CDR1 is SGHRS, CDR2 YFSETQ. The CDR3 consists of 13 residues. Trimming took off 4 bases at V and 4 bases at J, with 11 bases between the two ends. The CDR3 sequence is CASSGGGIYGYTF. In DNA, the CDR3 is TGCGCCAGCAGCGGCGGGGGGATCTATGGCTACACCTTC. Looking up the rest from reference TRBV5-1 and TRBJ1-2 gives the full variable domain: KAGVTQTPRYLIKTRGQQVTLSCSPISGHRSVSWYQQTPGQGLQFLFEYFSETQRNKGNFPGRFSGRQFSNSRSEMNVSTLELGDSALYLCASSGGGIYGYTFGSGTRLTVV.

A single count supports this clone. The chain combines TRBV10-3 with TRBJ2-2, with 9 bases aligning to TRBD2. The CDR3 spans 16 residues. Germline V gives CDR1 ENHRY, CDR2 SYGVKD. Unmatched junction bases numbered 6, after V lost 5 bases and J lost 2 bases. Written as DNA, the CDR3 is TGTGCCATCAGTAAGGGGACTAGCCTAAACACCGGGGAGCTGTTTTTT. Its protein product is CAISKGTSLNTGELFF.

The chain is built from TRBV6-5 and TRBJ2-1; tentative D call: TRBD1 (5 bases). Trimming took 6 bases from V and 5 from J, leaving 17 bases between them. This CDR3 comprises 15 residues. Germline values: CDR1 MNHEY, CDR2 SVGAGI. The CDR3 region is CASSRVNPTDNEQFF. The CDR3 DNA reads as TGTGCCAGCAGCCGTGTGAATCCGACAGACAATGAGCAGTTCTTC.

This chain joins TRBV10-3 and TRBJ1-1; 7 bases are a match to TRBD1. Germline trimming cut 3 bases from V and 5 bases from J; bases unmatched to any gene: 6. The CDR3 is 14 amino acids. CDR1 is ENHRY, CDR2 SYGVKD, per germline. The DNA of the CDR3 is TGTGCCATCAGTGACAAGGGGGCGAAAACTGAAGCTTTCTTT. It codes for CAISDKGAKTEAFF.

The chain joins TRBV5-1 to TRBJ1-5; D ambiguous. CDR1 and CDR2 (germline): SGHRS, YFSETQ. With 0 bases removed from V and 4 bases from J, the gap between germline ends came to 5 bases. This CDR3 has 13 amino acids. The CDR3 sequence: CASSLDLNQPQHF. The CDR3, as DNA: TGCGCCAGCAGCTTGGACTTAAATCAGCCCCAGCATTTT.

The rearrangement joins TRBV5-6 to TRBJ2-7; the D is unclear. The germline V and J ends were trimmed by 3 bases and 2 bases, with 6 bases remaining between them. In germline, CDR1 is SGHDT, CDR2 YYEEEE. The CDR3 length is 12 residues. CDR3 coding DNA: TGTGCCAGCAGCTCCGTCGCCTACGAGCAGTACTTC. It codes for CASSSVAYEQYF.

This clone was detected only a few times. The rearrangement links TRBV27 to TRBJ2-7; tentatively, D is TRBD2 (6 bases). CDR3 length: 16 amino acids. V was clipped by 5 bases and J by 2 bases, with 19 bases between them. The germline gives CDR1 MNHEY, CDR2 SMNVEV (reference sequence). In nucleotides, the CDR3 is TGTGCCAGCAGTATACTAGCCTGGGGGGAACCCTACGAGCAGTACTTC. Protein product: CASSILAWGEPYEQYF.

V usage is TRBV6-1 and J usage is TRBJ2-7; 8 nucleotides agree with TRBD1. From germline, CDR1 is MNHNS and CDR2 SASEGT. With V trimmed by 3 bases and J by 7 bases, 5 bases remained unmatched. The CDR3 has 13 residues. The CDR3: CASSDRGRGEQYF. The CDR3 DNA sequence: TGTGCCAGCAGTGACAGGGGGCGAGGGGAGCAGTACTTC.

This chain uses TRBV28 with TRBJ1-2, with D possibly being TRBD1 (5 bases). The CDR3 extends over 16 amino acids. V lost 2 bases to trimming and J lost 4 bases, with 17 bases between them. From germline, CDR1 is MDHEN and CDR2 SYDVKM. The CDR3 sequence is CASSLRQGGVSYGYTF. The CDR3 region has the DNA TGTGCCAGCAGTTTAAGGCAGGGAGGGGTTTCCTATGGCTACACCTTC.

Written as DNA, the CDR3 is TGTGCCAGCAGCTTAGGACAGGGTCAGTGGGAGCAGTACTTC. It specifies CASSLGQGQWEQYF. The rearrangement joins TRBV5-5 to TRBJ2-7, with 8 nucleotides matching TRBD1. Trimming at V came to 2 bases and at J to 7 bases, leaving 8 bases not matched to a gene. This CDR3 region has 14 residues. Germline V gene lookup returns CDR1 SGHKS and CDR2 YYEKEE (reference sequence).

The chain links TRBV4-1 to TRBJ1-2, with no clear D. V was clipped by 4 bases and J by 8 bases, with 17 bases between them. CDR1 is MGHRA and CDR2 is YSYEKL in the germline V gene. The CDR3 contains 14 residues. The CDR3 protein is CASSLTRVSYGYTF. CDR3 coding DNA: TGCGCCAGCAGCCTAACGAGGGTGTCGTACGGCTACACCTTC.

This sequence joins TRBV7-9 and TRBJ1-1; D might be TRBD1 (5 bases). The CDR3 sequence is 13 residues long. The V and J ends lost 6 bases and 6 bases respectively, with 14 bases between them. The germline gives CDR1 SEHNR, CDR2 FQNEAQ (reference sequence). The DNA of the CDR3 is TGTGCCAGCAGGAGCGGGGCGAAAGCTGAAGCTTTCTTT. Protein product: CASRSGAKAEAFF.